The T cell receptor beta chain described here comes from a study of OX40 agonist ivuxolimab in advanced cancers. Study as a whole: Each dose-escalation patient presented with hepatocellular carcinoma, melanoma, renal cell or head and neck cancer. With a range of roughly 20 to 79, age averaged approximately 60 years, and around 80% were male. Two cutaneous melanoma patients and one hepatocellular carcinoma patient, three in all, had partial responses.

Repertoires were generated with immunoSEQ multiplex PCR, while TCRdb's copy carries only in-frame clones and drops some. The sample lists about 60,000 clones; around nine tenths were seen once. CDR3 length: 15 residues. The germline V gene has CDR1 SGHAT and CDR2 FQNNGV. V was cut by 3 bases and J by 0 bases, with 9 bases left in between. Points on this clone: Its antigen is still unknown.

Broader study findings: Relative to CD4+ cells, CD8+ T cells on average had more expanded clones.

The gene calls are TRBV11-2 and TRBJ1-3; D gene ambiguous. This TCR came from an adult with an advanced solid tumor such as melanoma, head and neck, liver or kidney cancer. The source material was CD4+ or CD8+ T cells sorted from blood, sampled in a trial of the OX40 agonist ivuxolimab. CDR3 sequence (DNA): TGTGCCAGCAGCTTCGAAAATTACTCTGGAAACACCATATATTTT. Translated: CASSFENYSGNTIYF.